The 11 T cell receptor beta chains reported below all come from one sample, sequenced in a study of blood T cell repertoires in COVID-19. Repertoires were generated with immunoSEQ multiplex PCR, while TCRdb's copy carries only in-frame clones and drops some. Here the sample spans a few hundred thousand clones, 88% being singletons. The sequencing sample was made of PBMCs or T cells enriched from blood (not recorded which). The receptor source for this set is a woman aged 40 to 55 who had been exposed to COVID-19.

With regard to this clone: Germline is not matched at one junction end, which may reflect a read error. The J gene is TRBJ2-7, the V gene TRBV2; TRBD1 aligns across 10 bases. This CDR3 is built from 12 residues. Germline-derived CDR1 and CDR2 are SNHLY and FYNNEI. This chain's CDR3 is CASTHTVGTGVF. The DNA for the CDR3 is TGTGCCAGCACTCACACCGTGGGGACAGGGGTTTTC.

This chain connects TRBV28 to TRBJ2-1; D is undetermined. The CDR3 consists of 15 residues. Trimming shortened V by 2 bases and J by 5 bases, and 13 bases separated the two germline ends. Germline V gene lookup returns CDR1 MDHEN and CDR2 SYDVKM. CDR3 protein: CASSLIVLLDNEQFF. CDR3 sequence (DNA): TGTGCCAGCAGTTTAATTGTCCTTCTTGACAATGAGCAGTTCTTC.

This sequence joins TRBV7-3 and TRBJ2-1, with 10 bases that match TRBD1. The CDR3 has 15 residues. CDR1 is SGHTA and CDR2 is FQGTGA in the germline V gene. Trimming at V came to 4 bases and at J to 5 bases, leaving 5 bases not matched to a gene. This CDR3 reads CASSSGTGVNNEQFF. CDR3 DNA sequence: TGTGCCAGCAGCTCGGGGACAGGGGTCAACAATGAGCAGTTCTTC.

The CDR3 sequence: CASVRSYNSPLHF. The CDR3 DNA sequence: TGTGCCAGCGTTCGCTCCTATAATTCACCCCTCCACTTT. The chain carries TRBV11-2 and TRBJ1-6, with D hard to call. The CDR3 length is 13 residues. CDR1 and CDR2 (germline): SGHAT, FQNNGV. V lost 8 bases and J lost 0, with 5 bases in between.

The chain joins TRBV5-6 to TRBJ2-3; 7 positions match TRBD2. V shed 4 bases, J shed 5 bases, and the junction held 13 bases outside the gene matches. This CDR3 region has 16 residues. From germline, CDR1 is SGHDT and CDR2 YYEEEE. The CDR3 region is CASSTSLAGVVDTQYF. The CDR3 DNA reads as TGTGCCAGCAGCACCAGTCTCGCGGGAGTGGTAGATACGCAGTATTTT.

The J gene is TRBJ1-5, the V gene TRBV19; D unresolved. V dropped 4 bases and J dropped 3 bases, with 10 bases sitting between them. The germline V gene encodes CDR1 LNHDA and CDR2 SQIVND (reference sequence). The CDR3 length is 14 residues. CDR3 in amino acids: CASSNEVANQPQHF. The CDR3 DNA reads TGTGCCAGTAGTAATGAGGTGGCCAATCAGCCCCAGCATTTT.

The J gene is TRBJ1-2, the V gene TRBV2; TRBD1 is a possible D gene (6 bases). Trimming pared 5 bases from V and 4 bases from J, leaving 14 bases between. This CDR3 is 14 amino acids long. The V gene's germline CDR1 is SNHLY and CDR2 FYNNEI. The CDR3 DNA is TGTGCCAGCAGTAGAAATGACAGGTCCTATGGCTACACCTTC. It codes for CASSRNDRSYGYTF.

This sequence joins TRBV2 and TRBJ1-5; TRBD1 matches 7 bases. Germline values: CDR1 SNHLY, CDR2 FYNNEI. The V segment lost 3 bases and the J segment 9 bases; nucleotides outside the gene matches: 8. The CDR3 totals 14 residues. The CDR3 loop reads CASSDPDRDGPQHF. DNA of the CDR3: TGTGCCAGCAGTGATCCCGACAGGGACGGGCCCCAGCATTTT.

V gene TRBV14 combines with J gene TRBJ2-3; weak D call: TRBD2 (6 bases). Trimming removed 4 bases from V and 0 bases from J, with 17 bases in between. The CDR3 loop spans 17 amino acids. Per the germline V gene, CDR1 is SGHDN and CDR2 is FVKESK. Here the CDR3 reads CASSPPWGVVSTDTQYF. In DNA form, the CDR3 reads TGTGCCAGCAGCCCCCCCTGGGGGGTCGTGAGCACAGATACGCAGTATTTT.

V gene TRBV27 combines with J gene TRBJ1-1, with TRBD1 identical over 8 bases. The CDR3 totals 15 residues. The V gene's germline CDR1 is MNHEY and CDR2 SMNVEV (reference sequence). The V and J ends lost 4 bases and 5 bases, in that order; junction bases with no gene match: 9. The CDR3 nucleotides are TGTGCCAGCAGTTGGGGGACAGGTAAGAGGACTGAAGCTTTCTTT. This codes for CASSWGTGKRTEAFF.

J is TRBJ2-7 and V is TRBV6-5, with 10 bases aligning to TRBD1. V lost 5 bases to trimming and J lost 4 bases; unmatched junction nucleotides: 5. This CDR3 contains 14 residues. Germline values: CDR1 MNHEY, CDR2 SVGAGI. The CDR3 region is CASSRQGAGYEQYV. The CDR3 DNA reads TGTGCCAGCAGTAGACAGGGGGCCGGGTACGAGCAGTACGTC.